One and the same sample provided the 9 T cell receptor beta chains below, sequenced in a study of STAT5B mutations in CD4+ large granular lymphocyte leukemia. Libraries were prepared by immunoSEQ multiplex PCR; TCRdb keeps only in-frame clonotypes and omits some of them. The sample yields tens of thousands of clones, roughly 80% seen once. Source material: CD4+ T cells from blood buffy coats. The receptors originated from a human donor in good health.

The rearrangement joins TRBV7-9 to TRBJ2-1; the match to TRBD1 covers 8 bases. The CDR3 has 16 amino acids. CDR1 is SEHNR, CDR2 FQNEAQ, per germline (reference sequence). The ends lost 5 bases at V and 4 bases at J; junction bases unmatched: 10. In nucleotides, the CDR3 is TGTGCCAGCAGCATAACAGACAGGGGAAATTACAATGAGCAGTTCTTC. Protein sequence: CASSITDRGNYNEQFF.

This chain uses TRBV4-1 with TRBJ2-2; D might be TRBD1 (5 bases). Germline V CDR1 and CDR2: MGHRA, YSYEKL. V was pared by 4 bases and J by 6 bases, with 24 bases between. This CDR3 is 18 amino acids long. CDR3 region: CASSPTLDTLLISGELFF. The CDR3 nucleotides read TGCGCCAGCAGCCCAACCTTGGACACTCTCTTAATCTCCGGGGAGCTGTTTTTT.

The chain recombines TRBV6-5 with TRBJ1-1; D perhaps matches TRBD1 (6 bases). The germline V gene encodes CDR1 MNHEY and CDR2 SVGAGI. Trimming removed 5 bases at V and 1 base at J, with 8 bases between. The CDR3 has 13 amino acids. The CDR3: CASSRGGNTEAFF. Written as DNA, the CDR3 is TGTGCCAGCAGTCGAGGGGGGAACACTGAAGCTTTCTTT.

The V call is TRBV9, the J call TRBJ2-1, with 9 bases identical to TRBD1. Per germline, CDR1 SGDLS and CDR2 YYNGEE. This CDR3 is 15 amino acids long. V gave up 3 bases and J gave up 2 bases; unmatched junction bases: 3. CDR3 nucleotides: TGTGCCAGCAGCGGAGGACAGGGGACCTACAATGAGCAGTTCTTC. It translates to CASSGGQGTYNEQFF. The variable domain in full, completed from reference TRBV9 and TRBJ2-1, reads DSGVTQTPKHLITATGQRVTLRCSPRSGDLSVYWYQQSLDQGLQFLIQYYNGEERAKGNILERFSAQQFPDLHSELNLSSLELGDSALYFCASSGGQGTYNEQFFGPGTRLTVL.

The CDR3 sequence is CASSPNPSAHEQYF. The CDR3 DNA reads as TGTGCCAGCTCACCAAATCCGTCGGCTCACGAGCAGTACTTC. The chain uses TRBV18 and TRBJ2-7; D gene ambiguous. The CDR3 runs to 14 residues. V lost 2 bases, J lost 5 bases, and 13 bases lay in between. Germline lookup yields CDR1 KGHSH and CDR2 LQKENI.

CDR3: CASSDGRWGQGSTEAFF. As DNA, the CDR3 is TGTGCCAGCAGTGATGGTCGATGGGGACAGGGAAGTACTGAAGCTTTCTTT. This chain joins TRBV6-1 and TRBJ1-1; 9 bases line up with TRBD1. The CDR3 runs to 17 residues. CDR1 is MNHNS, CDR2 SASEGT, per germline. V shed 3 bases and J 5 bases; nucleotides not matched to a gene: 13.

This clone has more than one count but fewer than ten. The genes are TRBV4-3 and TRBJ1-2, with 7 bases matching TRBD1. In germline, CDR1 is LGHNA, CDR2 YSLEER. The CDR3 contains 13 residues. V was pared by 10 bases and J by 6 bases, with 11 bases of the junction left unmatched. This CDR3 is CATSGDREDGYTF. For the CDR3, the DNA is TGCGCCACCTCAGGAGACAGGGAGGATGGCTACACCTTC.

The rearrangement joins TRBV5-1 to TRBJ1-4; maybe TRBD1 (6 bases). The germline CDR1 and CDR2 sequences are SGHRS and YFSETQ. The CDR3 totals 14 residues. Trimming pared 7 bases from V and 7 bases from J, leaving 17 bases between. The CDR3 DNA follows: TGCGCCAGCCAAGGGGGGCGTATGGGTGAAAAACTGTTTTTT. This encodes CASQGGRMGEKLFF.

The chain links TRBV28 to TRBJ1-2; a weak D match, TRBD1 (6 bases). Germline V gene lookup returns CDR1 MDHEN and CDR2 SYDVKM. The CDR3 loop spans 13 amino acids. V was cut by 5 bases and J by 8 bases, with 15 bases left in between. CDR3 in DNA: TGTGCCAGCAGTACCCAGGGGTCGGAGGGCTACACCTTC. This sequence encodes CASSTQGSEGYTF.